The clone carrying this T cell receptor beta chain was recorded once. Its antigen is unknown. The missing conserved phenylalanine or tryptophan at the end of this CDR3 makes a read error likely. The sample belongs to a study of tumor-infiltrating lymphocytes in primary liver carcinoma. Study as a whole: Patients included men and women of 30 to 69 years. Overall study results and limits: Blood had a significantly lower top-250-clone fraction than tumors did (p = 0.039).

The researchers produced TCR beta cDNA from roughly 550 ng total RNA with a constant-region primer. Slightly modified ARM-PCR, run as three nested multiplex PCR rounds, produced the TCR beta libraries. The first two PCR rounds used TRBV1-TRBV30 forward primers with a C-beta reverse primer, about 10 cycles each. TCRdb fed the multiplex PCR reads into MiXCR, producing one record per CDR3 protein. The data show 100,000 or so distinct CDR3 sequences, roughly 69% seen once. The CDR3 totals 17 residues. The J segment lost 1 base and the V segment lost 6 bases, leaving 4 bases of the junction unmatched. Germline V gene lookup returns CDR1 SGHAT and CDR2 FQNNGV. For each extraction, RNA and DNA were obtained together from approximately 20-30 mg of unsorted bulk tissue.

The sequence came from a woman aged 55 to 70 with primary liver carcinoma and hepatitis B virus infection. The sequencing input was liver tumor tissue from sampling region 5. Sample subset: tumor region T5, tumor centre. This sequence joins TRBV11-2 and TRBJ2-1; 15 nucleotides agree with TRBD2. This CDR3 reads CASSHGTSGRSYNEQFI. The CDR3 bases are TGTGCCAGCAGTCACGGGACTAGCGGGAGGTCCTACAATGAGCAGTTCATC.